This T cell receptor beta chain is from a study of blood T cell repertoires in COVID-19. The wider study: COVID-19 samples from acute and convalescent phases originated in the United States, Italy and Spain. T cells, B-cell-depleted T cells, or PBMCs supplied cDNA or gDNA.

V was trimmed by 2 bases and J by 7 bases, leaving 14 bases between them. The CDR3 sequence is 15 residues long. The germline CDR1 and CDR2 sequences are SGHDN and FVKESK. Per the original data handling: Estimated nucleated cell counts came from reference gene primer amplification. Assay: immunoSEQ multiplex PCR; the TCRdb copy retains only in-frame clones and omits some. Clone size and V and J calls were adopted from that table, with D and trimming inferred from the DNA. The sample gives 220,000 or so clones, 89% of which show up once; about 6% is in the top ten. The chain links TRBV14 to TRBJ2-2; D may be TRBD1 (6 bases). Sequencing was done on a sample of peripheral blood. This sequence was found in a man aged 55-75 years who had recovered from COVID-19. The CDR3, as DNA: TGTGCCAGCAGCCAACGCAGGGGAATCGACGGGGAGCTGTTTTTT. Protein sequence: CASSQRRGIDGELFF.